This T cell receptor beta chain derives from a study of glioma-infiltrating T cells after dendritic cell vaccination. This clone appeared once. Sample time point: after dendritic cell vaccination, including at tumor progression/relapse. PBMC were collected before vaccination, two weeks after the third vaccination, and at progression. Assay used: immunoSEQ multiplex PCR; TCRdb lists only in-frame clones, some missing. The table has 90,000 to 110,000 clones, roughly 90% seen once. The trim removed 2 bases at V and 3 bases at J, leaving 7 bases unmatched. The CDR3 consists of 16 residues. Germline loops: CDR1 SEHNR, CDR2 FQNEAQ (reference sequence).

Specimen: blood, collected after dendritic cell vaccination. The TCR comes from a human donor with glioblastoma. V and J are TRBV7-9 and TRBJ1-1; 9 bases fit TRBD1. Here the CDR3 reads CASSLPRDRDYTEAFF. The CDR3 DNA is TGTGCCAGCAGCTTACCCAGGGACAGGGACTACACTGAAGCTTTCTTT.